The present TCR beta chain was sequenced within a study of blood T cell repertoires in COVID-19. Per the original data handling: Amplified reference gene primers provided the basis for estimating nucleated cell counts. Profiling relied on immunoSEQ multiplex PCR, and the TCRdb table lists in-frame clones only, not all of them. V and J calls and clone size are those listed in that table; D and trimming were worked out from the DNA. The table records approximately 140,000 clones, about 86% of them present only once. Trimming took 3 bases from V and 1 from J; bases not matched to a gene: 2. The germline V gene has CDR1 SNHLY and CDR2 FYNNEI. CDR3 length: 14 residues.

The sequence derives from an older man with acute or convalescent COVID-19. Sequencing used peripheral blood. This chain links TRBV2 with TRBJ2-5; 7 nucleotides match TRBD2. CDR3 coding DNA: TGTGCCAGCAGTGAGCGGGAGACCCAAGAGACCCAGTACTTC. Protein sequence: CASSERETQETQYF.